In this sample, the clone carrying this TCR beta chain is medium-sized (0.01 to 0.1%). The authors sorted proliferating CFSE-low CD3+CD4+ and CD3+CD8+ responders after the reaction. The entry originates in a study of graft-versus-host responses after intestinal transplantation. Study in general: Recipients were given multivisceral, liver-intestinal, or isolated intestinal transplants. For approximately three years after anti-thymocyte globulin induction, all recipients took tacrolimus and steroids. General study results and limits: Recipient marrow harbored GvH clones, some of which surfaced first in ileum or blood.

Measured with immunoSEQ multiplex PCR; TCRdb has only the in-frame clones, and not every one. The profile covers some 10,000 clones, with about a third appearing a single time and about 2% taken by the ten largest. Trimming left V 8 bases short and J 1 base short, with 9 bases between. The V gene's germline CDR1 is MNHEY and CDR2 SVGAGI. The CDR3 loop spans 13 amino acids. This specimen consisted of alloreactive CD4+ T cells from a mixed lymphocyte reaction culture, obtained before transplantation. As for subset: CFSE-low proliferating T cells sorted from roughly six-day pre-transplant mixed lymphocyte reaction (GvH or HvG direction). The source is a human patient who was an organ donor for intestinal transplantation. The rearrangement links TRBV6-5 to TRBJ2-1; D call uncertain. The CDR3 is CASGQDSYNEQFF. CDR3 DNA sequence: TGTGCCAGCGGCCAGGATTCCTACAATGAGCAGTTCTTC.